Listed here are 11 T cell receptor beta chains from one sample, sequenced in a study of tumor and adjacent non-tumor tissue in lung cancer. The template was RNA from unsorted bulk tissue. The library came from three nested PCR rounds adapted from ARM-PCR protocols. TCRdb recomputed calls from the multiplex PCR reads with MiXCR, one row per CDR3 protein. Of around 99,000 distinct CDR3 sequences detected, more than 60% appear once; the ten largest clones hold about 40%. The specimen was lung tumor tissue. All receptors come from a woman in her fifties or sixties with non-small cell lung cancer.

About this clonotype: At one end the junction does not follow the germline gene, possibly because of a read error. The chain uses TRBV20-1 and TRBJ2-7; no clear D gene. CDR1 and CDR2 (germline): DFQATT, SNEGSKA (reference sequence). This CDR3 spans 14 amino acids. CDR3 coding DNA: TGCAGTGCTAGAGGACCGGGCCCCTTCTACGAGCGGTACTTC. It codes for CSARGPGPFYERYF.

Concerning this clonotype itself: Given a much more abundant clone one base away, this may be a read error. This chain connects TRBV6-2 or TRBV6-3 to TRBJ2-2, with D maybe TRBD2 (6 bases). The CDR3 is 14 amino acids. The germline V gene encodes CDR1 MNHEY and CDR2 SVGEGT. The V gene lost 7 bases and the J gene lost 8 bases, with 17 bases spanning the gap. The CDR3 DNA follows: TGTGCCAGCAAACTAGTGGGAGGTACAGGGGAGCTGTTTTTT. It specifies CASKLVGGTGELFF.

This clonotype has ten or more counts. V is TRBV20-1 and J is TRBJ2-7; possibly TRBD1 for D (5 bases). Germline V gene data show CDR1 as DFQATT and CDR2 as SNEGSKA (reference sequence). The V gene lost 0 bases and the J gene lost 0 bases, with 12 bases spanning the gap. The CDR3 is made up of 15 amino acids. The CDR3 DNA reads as TGCAGTGCTAGAGATTGGGGCACGAGCTCCTACGAGCAGTACTTC. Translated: CSARDWGTSSYEQYF.

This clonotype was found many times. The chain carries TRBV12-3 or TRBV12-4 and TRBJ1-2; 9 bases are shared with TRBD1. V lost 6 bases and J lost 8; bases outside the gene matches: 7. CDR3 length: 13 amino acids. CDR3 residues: CASRRDRAMGYTF. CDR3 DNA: TGTGCCAGCAGAAGGGACAGGGCTATGGGCTACACCTTC.

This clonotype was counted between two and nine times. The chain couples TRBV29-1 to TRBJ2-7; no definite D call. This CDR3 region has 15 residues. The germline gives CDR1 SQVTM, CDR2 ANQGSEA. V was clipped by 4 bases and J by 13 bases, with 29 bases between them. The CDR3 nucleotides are TGCAGCGTTGTGGGTTCAATTACGGGCTCCTACGAACAATACTTC. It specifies CSVVGSITGSYEQYF.

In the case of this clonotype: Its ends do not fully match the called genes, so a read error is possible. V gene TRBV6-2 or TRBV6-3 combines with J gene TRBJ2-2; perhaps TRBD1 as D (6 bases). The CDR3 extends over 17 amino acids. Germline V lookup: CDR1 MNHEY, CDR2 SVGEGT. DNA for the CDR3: TGTGCCAGCAGCGGAAACAATGGACAGAGGGGCACCGGGGAGCCGTTTTTT. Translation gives CASSGNNGQRGTGEPFF.

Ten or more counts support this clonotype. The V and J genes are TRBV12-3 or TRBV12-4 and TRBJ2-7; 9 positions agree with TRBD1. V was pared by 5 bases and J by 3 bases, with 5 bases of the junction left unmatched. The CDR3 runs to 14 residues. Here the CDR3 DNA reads TGTGCCAGCAGTCGACAGGGGGGAAACTACGAGCAGTACTTC. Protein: CASSRQGGNYEQYF.

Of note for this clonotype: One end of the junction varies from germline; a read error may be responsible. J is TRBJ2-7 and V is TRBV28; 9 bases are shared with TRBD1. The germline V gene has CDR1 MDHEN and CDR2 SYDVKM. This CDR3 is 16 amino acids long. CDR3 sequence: CASNPPGQGIGYEQYF. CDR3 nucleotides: TGTGCCAGCAACCCTCCGGGACAGGGTATAGGCTACGAACAGTACTTC.

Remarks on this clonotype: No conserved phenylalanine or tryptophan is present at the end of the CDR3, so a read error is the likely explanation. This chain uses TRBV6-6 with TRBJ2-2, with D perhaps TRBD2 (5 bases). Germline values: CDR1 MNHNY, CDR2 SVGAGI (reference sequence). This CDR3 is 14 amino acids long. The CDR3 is CASSYQTNTGELFY. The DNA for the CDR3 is TGTGCCAGCAGTTACCAGACGAACACCGGGGAACTGTTTTAT.

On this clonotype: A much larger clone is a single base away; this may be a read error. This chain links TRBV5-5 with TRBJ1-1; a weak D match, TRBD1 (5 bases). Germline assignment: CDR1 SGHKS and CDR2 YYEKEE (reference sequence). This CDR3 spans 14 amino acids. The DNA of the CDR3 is TGTGCCAGCAGCTTAAGGGCAGGGAACTCTGAAGCTTTCTTT. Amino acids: CASSLRAGNSEAFF. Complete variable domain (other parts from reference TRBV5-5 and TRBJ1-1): DAGVTQSPTHLIKTRGQQVTLRCSPISGHKSVSWYQQVLGQGPQFIFQYYEKEERGRGNFPDRFSARQFPNYSSELNVNALLLGDSALYLCASSLRAGNSEAFFGQGTRLTVV.

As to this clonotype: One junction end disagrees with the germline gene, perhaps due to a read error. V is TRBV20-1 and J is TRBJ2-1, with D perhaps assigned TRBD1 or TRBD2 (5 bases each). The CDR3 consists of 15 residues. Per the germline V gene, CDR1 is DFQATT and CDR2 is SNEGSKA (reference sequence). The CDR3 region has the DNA TGCAGTACTAGAGCCGCGCTCGTGGGACACAATGAGCAGTTCTTC. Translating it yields CSTRAALVGHNEQFF.